The 10 T cell receptor beta chains reported below all come from one sample, sequenced in a study of early T cells in non-severe SARS-CoV-2 infection. TCRdb called the 5' RACE reads again in MiXCR, with one record for every CDR3 protein. Found here are tens of thousands of distinct CDR3 sequences, about 12% of them singletons; the top ten hold roughly 1.3%. The sequenced sample consisted of whole blood. The receptor set was obtained from an adult who was a healthcare worker with PCR-confirmed SARS-CoV-2 infection or an uninfected control (not recorded which).

This clonotype has at least ten counts. The chain has TRBV10-2 and TRBJ1-1; TRBD1 is a possible D gene (6 bases). V was clipped by 2 bases and J by 4 bases, with 14 bases between them. CDR3 length equals 15 residues. Germline V CDR1 and CDR2: WSHSY, SAAADI. CDR3 DNA sequence: TGCGCCAGCAGTGAGGATGAAGGGGGTACCACTGAAGCTTTCTTT. Residues: CASSEDEGGTTEAFF.

This clonotype was observed a few times. The chain links TRBV5-5 to TRBJ1-3; unclear D gene. Trimming took 9 bases from V and 0 from J, leaving 10 bases between them. This CDR3 region has 13 residues. The germline V gene encodes CDR1 SGHKS and CDR2 YYEKEE (reference sequence). The chain's CDR3 is CATSQRSGNTIYF. For the CDR3, the DNA is TGTGCCACCAGTCAGCGCTCTGGAAACACCATATATTTT.

This clonotype was seen at least ten times. The CDR3 nucleotides read TGTGCCAGCAGCCCCTCCCGGGCCACAGATACGCAGTATTTT. Translating it yields CASSPSRATDTQYF. The chain recombines TRBV5-5 with TRBJ2-3, with D hard to call. The CDR3 runs to 14 residues. Trimming took 4 bases from V and 2 from J, leaving 11 bases between them. Germline CDR1 SGHKS, CDR2 YYEKEE (reference sequence).

This clonotype was seen at least ten times. The chain recombines TRBV15 with TRBJ1-6; D remains unclear. Trimming took 5 bases from V and 7 from J, leaving 9 bases between them. There are 13 residues in the CDR3. Germline V lookup: CDR1 LNHNV, CDR2 YYDKDF (reference sequence). CDR3 sequence: CATSPTTNSPLHF. CDR3 DNA: TGTGCCACCAGCCCCACGACCAATTCACCCCTCCACTTT.

This clonotype was found many times. The rearrangement links TRBV12-5 to TRBJ2-7; D gene uncertain. The CDR3 is 13 amino acids. The V end lost 8 bases, the J end lost 0 bases, and 11 bases lay between the germline ends. Germline V gene lookup returns CDR1 LGHNT and CDR2 FRNRAP. CDR3 sequence reads: CASSGLSSYEQYF. In nucleotides, the CDR3 is TGTGCTAGTTCGGGCCTTAGCTCCTACGAGCAGTACTTC.

This clonotype has only a few counts. The V call is TRBV12-3 or TRBV12-4, the J call TRBJ2-7; D perhaps matches TRBD1 (6 bases). The CDR3 is made up of 14 amino acids. V lost 5 bases to trimming and J lost 6 bases, with 17 bases between them. This CDR3 reads CASSQTGTITEQYF. The CDR3 DNA reads TGTGCCAGCAGTCAAACCGGGACAATAACCGAGCAGTACTTC.

The chain is built from TRBV6-5 and TRBJ2-1; 7 bases line up with TRBD1. The CDR3 loop spans 14 amino acids. Trimming removed 8 bases from V and 9 bases from J; junction bases left unmatched: 13. CDR1 is MNHEY, CDR2 SVGAGI, per germline. DNA for the CDR3: TGTGCCAGCGGGTGGACAGGTACAATCCCTGAGCAGTTCTTC. Its protein product is CASGWTGTIPEQFF.

This clonotype came up many times. The J gene is TRBJ1-3, the V gene TRBV6-6; TRBD1 matches 7 bases. The CDR3 is made up of 14 amino acids. The trim removed 5 bases at V and 2 bases at J, leaving 3 bases unmatched. Germline V gene data show CDR1 as MNHNY and CDR2 as SVGAGI (reference sequence). In nucleotides, the CDR3 is TGTGCCAGCAGTCCCAGGGGGACTGGAAACACCATATATTTT. Its protein product is CASSPRGTGNTIYF.

This clonotype was found many times. The chain carries TRBV2 and TRBJ1-2; D not certain. V lost 6 bases and J lost 3, with 11 bases in between. CDR3 length equals 13 residues. CDR1 and CDR2 from the germline V gene are SNHLY and FYNNEI. Written as DNA, the CDR3 is TGTGCCAGCAGCCCCGGGTCGTACTATGGCTACACCTTC. Protein sequence: CASSPGSYYGYTF.

This clonotype was counted ten times or more. V is TRBV19 and J is TRBJ1-5; the D gene is possibly TRBD1 (5 bases). Germline CDR1 reads LNHDA; CDR2 reads SQIVND (reference sequence). The CDR3 totals 15 residues. Deletions cut 5 bases from V and 1 base from J, with 12 bases between. The CDR3 sequence is CASSPWDLSNQPQHF. As DNA, the CDR3 is TGTGCCAGTAGTCCCTGGGACCTAAGCAATCAGCCCCAGCATTTT.